Listed here are 18 T cell receptor beta chains from one sample, sequenced in a study of post-analysis software for immune sequencing data. Study-level findings and limits: In patients, TRBV5-6, TRBV5-1 and TRBV20-1 belonged to about five TRBV segments found more frequently than in controls.

Their antigens remain unidentified. Presence of unique molecular identifiers characterized the TCR beta cDNA libraries. TCRdb used MiXCR to reprocess the PCR reads, holding one entry per CDR3 protein. Here the sample spans 150,000 to 200,000 distinct CDR3 sequences, roughly 30% being singletons. The specimen was blood. The receptors stem from a girl between 10 and 17 years old with multiple sclerosis.

This clonotype occurred many times. The V and J genes are TRBV9 and TRBJ2-6; 9 bases agree with TRBD1. Germline V gene lookup returns CDR1 SGDLS and CDR2 YYNGEE. After removal of 0 bases from V and 4 bases from J, the junction contained 8 bases not matched to a gene. The CDR3 covers 18 residues. The CDR3 is CASSVEGTGSMGANVLTF. The CDR3, as DNA: TGTGCCAGCAGCGTAGAAGGGACAGGGTCGATGGGGGCCAACGTCCTGACTTTC.

This clonotype was counted at least ten times. The rearrangement joins TRBV29-1 to TRBJ1-2; possibly TRBD1 for D (5 bases). The CDR3 consists of 14 residues. The germline CDR1 and CDR2 sequences are SQVTM and ANQGSEA. V lost 0 bases and J lost 4, with 12 bases in between. The CDR3 region has the DNA TGCAGCGTTGAAGATAGGGGACGTTCCTATGGCTACACCTTC. Amino acids: CSVEDRGRSYGYTF.

As to this clonotype: It may be a read error: a sequence one base away is much more abundant. The V and J genes are TRBV28 and TRBJ2-6; the D is unclear. Looked up from germline, CDR1 is MDHEN and CDR2 is SYDVKM. Trimming pared 7 bases from V and 0 bases from J, leaving 4 bases between. The CDR3 loop spans 13 amino acids. The DNA of the CDR3 is TGTGCCAGCAACCGCTCTGGGGCCAACGTCCTGACTTTC. Translating it yields CASNRSGANVLTF. The full variable domain, in which reference TRBV28 and TRBJ2-6 provide the parts outside the CDR3, is DVKVTQSSRYLVKRTGEKVFLECVQDMDHENMFWYRQDPGLGLRLIYFSYDVKMKEKGDIPEGYSVSREKKERFSLILESASTNQTSMYLCASNRSGANVLTFGAGSRLTVL.

The V call is TRBV5-1, the J call TRBJ2-1, with D possibly matching TRBD2 (6 bases). The ends were cut back, 5 bases at V and 3 bases at J, with 12 bases in the middle. CDR3 length: 14 amino acids. CDR1 SGHRS and CDR2 YFSETQ come from the germline V gene. This chain's CDR3 is CASSKGGLYNEQFF. DNA for the CDR3: TGCGCCAGCAGTAAGGGAGGCCTCTACAATGAGCAGTTCTTC.

A word on this clonotype: This sequence may be a read error, since a much larger clone differs from it by one base. The V and J genes are TRBV11-2 and TRBJ2-1; D gene ambiguous. The CDR3 extends over 15 amino acids. CDR1 is SGHAT, CDR2 FQNNGV, per germline. Trimming left V 5 bases short and J 8 bases short, with 19 bases between. This CDR3 reads CASSKSRSLGDEQFF. The CDR3 DNA sequence: TGTGCCAGCAGCAAAAGCAGGAGTCTTGGGGATGAGCAGTTCTTC.

As concerns this clonotype: A much bigger clone sits one base away, suggesting this may be a read error. The chain has TRBV6-5 and TRBJ2-5; tentative D call: TRBD2 (5 bases). The J call may be wrong; the DNA end is better matched by TRBJ2-7. The germline gives CDR1 MNHEY, CDR2 SVGAGI. This CDR3 is built from 14 residues. CDR3 DNA sequence: TGTGCCAGCAGTACGATTGGAAGCGGCTACGAGCAGTACTTC. Residues: CASSTIGSGYEQYF.

The chain is built from TRBV11-3 and TRBJ2-5; 8 bases are shared with TRBD1. Trimming at V came to 2 bases and at J to 5 bases, leaving 1 base not matched to a gene. CDR3 length: 13 amino acids. CDR1 SGHNT and CDR2 YENEEA come from the germline V gene. The CDR3 DNA reads as TGTGCCAGCAGCTTAAGACAGGGGGAGACCCAGTACTTC. Its protein is CASSLRQGETQYF.

This chain uses TRBV20-1 with TRBJ2-5; TRBD2 might be the D (7 bases). Trimming cost V 3 bases and J 2 bases, with 22 bases left between them. This CDR3 has 17 amino acids. Germline values: CDR1 DFQATT, CDR2 SNEGSKA (reference sequence). CDR3 loop: CSASQDSGVTEQETQYF. The CDR3 DNA reads TGCAGTGCTAGCCAGGACAGCGGGGTCACGGAACAAGAGACCCAGTACTTC.

This clonotype was counted at least ten times. The chain employs TRBV5-1 and TRBJ2-7; weak D call: TRBD2 (5 bases). Germline V gene sequence: CDR1 SGHRS, CDR2 YFSETQ. Trimming took off 0 bases at V and 5 bases at J, with 9 bases between the two ends. The CDR3 totals 13 residues. In DNA, the CDR3 is TGCGCCAGCAGCTTGGCCACGGGGAACGAGCAGTACTTC. Protein: CASSLATGNEQYF. The complete variable domain, with remaining parts taken from reference TRBV5-1 and TRBJ2-7, reads KAGVTQTPRYLIKTRGQQVTLSCSPISGHRSVSWYQQTPGQGLQFLFEYFSETQRNKGNFPGRFSGRQFSNSRSEMNVSTLELGDSALYLCASSLATGNEQYFGPGTRLTVT.

V usage is TRBV20-1 and J usage is TRBJ2-7, with 9 bases aligning to TRBD2. With V trimmed by 3 bases and J by 3 bases, 9 bases remained unmatched. The CDR3 consists of 15 residues. The germline V gene encodes CDR1 DFQATT and CDR2 SNEGSKA (reference sequence). CDR3 sequence reads: CSASGLSGSGYEQYF. CDR3 nucleotides: TGCAGTGCTAGTGGCCTTAGCGGGAGTGGCTACGAGCAGTACTTC.

This clonotype came up many times. CDR3 loop: CASSPQASRLYNEQFF. The CDR3, as DNA: TGCGCCAGCAGCCCGCAGGCTTCAAGGCTCTACAATGAGCAGTTCTTC. The chain joins TRBV5-1 to TRBJ2-1; the D is unclear. V lost 4 bases, J lost 3 bases, and 17 bases lay in between. This CDR3 comprises 16 residues. The germline gives CDR1 SGHRS, CDR2 YFSETQ.

This chain joins TRBV25-1 and TRBJ2-1; D might be TRBD1 (5 bases). V was cut by 4 bases and J by 8 bases, with 15 bases left in between. The CDR3 has 14 amino acids. From germline, CDR1 is MGHDK and CDR2 SYGVNS. CDR3 loop: CASSAFQGRDEQFF. DNA of the CDR3: TGTGCCAGCAGTGCCTTTCAAGGCAGGGATGAGCAGTTCTTC.

This clonotype has just a few counts. The chain recombines TRBV12-3 or TRBV12-4 with TRBJ1-2, with D perhaps matching TRBD1 (5 bases). This CDR3 is built from 13 residues. Trimming took 6 bases from V and 4 from J, leaving 12 bases between them. The CDR3 reads CASRVRGIYGYTF. The CDR3 nucleotides are TGTGCCAGCAGAGTAAGGGGAATCTATGGCTACACCTTC.

As to this clonotype: This may be a read error: a much more frequent sequence differs by one nucleotide. The rearrangement links TRBV27 to TRBJ2-5; 10 nucleotides agree with TRBD1. Germline V lookup: CDR1 MNHEY, CDR2 SMNVEV (reference sequence). Germline trimming cut 4 bases from V and 11 bases from J; bases unmatched to any gene: 13. There are 15 residues in the CDR3. CDR3: CASSSTGGRPVGQYF. The CDR3 nucleotides are TGTGCCAGCAGTTCGACAGGGGGCCGGCCGGTCGGGCAGTACTTC.

This clonotype has ten or more counts. The chain employs TRBV5-1 and TRBJ2-7, with 12 positions matching TRBD2. This CDR3 is built from 16 residues. V lost 4 bases and J lost 1; bases outside the gene matches: 6. Germline V CDR1 and CDR2: SGHRS, YFSETQ. CDR3 DNA: TGCGCCAGCAGCAGCGGGACTAGCGGGCTTTCCTACGAGCAGTACTTC. This sequence encodes CASSSGTSGLSYEQYF.

As for this clonotype: This may be a read error: a much more frequent sequence differs by one nucleotide. The rearrangement links TRBV11-1 to TRBJ2-3; D not resolved. Germline CDR1 and CDR2: SGHAT and FQDESV (reference sequence). The CDR3 sequence is 13 residues long. V lost 8 bases to trimming and J lost 2 bases, with 11 bases between them. In nucleotides, the CDR3 is TGTGCCAGCCGGCGGTTGGACACAGATACGCAGTATTTT. Translation: CASRRLDTDTQYF. Supplemented by reference TRBV11-1 and TRBJ2-3, the full variable domain reads EAEVAQSPRYKITEKSQAVAFWCDPISGHATLYWYRQILGQGPELLVQFQDESVVDDSQLPKDRFSAERLKGVDSTLKIQPAELGDSAMYLCASRRLDTDTQYFGPGTRLTVL.

Notes on this clonotype: One end of the junction fails to match germline, which may point to a read error. The chain links TRBV5-6 to TRBJ2-5, with D tentatively TRBD1 (5 bases). CDR1 is SGHDT, CDR2 YYEEEE, per germline. The CDR3 is made up of 16 amino acids. The chain's CDR3 is CAGSLAGKAAQETQYF. For the CDR3, the DNA is TGTGCCGGCAGCTTGGCAGGGAAGGCAGCACAAGAGACCCAGTACTTC.

The chain is built from TRBV20-1 and TRBJ1-2, with 8 bases identical to TRBD1. From germline, CDR1 is DFQATT and CDR2 SNEGSKA (reference sequence). This CDR3 comprises 13 residues. J gave up 6 bases and V 4 bases, and 7 bases lay outside the gene matches. CDR3 bases: TGCAGTGCTATAGCAGGGGGCCTGGATGGCTACACCTTC. The encoded protein is CSAIAGGLDGYTF.